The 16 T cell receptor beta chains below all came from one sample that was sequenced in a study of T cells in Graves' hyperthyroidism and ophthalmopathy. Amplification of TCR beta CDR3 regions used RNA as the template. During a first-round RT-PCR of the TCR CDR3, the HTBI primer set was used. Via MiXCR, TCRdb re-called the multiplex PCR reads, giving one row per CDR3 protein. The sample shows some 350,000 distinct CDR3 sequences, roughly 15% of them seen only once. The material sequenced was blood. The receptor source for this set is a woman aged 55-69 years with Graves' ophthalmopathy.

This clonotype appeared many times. The CDR3 nucleotides read TGTGCCACCCCAGAGGGGCAGGGGAGTGAAAAACTGTTTTTT. It specifies CATPEGQGSEKLFF. V usage is TRBV7-9 and J usage is TRBJ1-4, with a tentative D call TRBD1 (6 bases). The CDR3 extends over 14 amino acids. Germline CDR1 and CDR2: SEHNR and FQNEAQ (reference sequence). Trimming pared 10 bases from V and 7 bases from J, leaving 19 bases between.

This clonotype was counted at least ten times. For the CDR3, the DNA is TGCAGCGTTGTGGCCGAGGGCTATGGCTACACCTTC. Translating it yields CSVVAEGYGYTF. This chain connects TRBV29-1 to TRBJ1-2, with D uncertain. V dropped 4 bases and J dropped 4 bases, with 10 bases sitting between them. CDR3 length: 12 amino acids. CDR1 is SQVTM and CDR2 is ANQGSEA in the germline V gene.

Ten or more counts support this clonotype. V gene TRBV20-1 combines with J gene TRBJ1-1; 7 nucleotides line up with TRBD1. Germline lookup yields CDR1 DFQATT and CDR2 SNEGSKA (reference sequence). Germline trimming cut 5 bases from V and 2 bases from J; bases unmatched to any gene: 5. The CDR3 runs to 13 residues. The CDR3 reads CSAPRDSNTEAFF. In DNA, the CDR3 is TGCAGTGCTCCCCGGGACAGTAACACTGAAGCTTTCTTT.

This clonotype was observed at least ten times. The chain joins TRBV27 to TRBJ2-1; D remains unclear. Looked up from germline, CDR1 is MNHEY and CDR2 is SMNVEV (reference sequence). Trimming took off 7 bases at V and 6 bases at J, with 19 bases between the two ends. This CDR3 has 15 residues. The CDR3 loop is CASNPSAQFVNEQFF. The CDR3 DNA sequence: TGTGCCAGCAATCCATCAGCTCAATTCGTCAATGAGCAGTTCTTC.

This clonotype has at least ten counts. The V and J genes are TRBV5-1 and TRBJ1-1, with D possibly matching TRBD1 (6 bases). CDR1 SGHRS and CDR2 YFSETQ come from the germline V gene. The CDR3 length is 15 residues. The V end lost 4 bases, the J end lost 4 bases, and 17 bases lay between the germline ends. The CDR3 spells CASSPGGALSTEAFF. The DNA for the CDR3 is TGCGCCAGCAGCCCTGGGGGGGCTTTGAGCACTGAAGCTTTCTTT.

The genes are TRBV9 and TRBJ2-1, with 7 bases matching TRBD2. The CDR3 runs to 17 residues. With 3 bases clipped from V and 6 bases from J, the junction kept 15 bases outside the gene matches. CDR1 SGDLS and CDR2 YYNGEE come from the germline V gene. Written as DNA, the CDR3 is TGTGCCAGCAGCGAGGGAGGGATGTGGGGGAGGGCCAATGAGCAGTTCTTC. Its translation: CASSEGGMWGRANEQFF.

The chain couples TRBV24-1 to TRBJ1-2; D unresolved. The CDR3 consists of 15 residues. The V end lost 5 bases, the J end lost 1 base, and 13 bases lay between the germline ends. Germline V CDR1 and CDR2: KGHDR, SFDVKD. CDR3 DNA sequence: TGTGCCACCAGTGGGGCAGGCCCCAGTAACTATGGCTACACCTTC. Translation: CATSGAGPSNYGYTF.

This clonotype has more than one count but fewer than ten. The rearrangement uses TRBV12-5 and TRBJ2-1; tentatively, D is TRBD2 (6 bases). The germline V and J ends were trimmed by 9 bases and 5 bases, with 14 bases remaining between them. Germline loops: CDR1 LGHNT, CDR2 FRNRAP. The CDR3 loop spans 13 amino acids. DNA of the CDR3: TGTGCTAGCGGGACTTCTAACAACAATGAGCAGTTCTTC. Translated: CASGTSNNNEQFF.

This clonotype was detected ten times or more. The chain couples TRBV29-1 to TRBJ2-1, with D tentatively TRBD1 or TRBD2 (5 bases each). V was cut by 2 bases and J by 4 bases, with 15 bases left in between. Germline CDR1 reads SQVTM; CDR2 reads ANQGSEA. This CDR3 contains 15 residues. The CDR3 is CSVEPLGRNYNEQFF. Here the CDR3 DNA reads TGCAGCGTTGAACCCTTGGGACGGAATTACAATGAGCAGTTCTTC.

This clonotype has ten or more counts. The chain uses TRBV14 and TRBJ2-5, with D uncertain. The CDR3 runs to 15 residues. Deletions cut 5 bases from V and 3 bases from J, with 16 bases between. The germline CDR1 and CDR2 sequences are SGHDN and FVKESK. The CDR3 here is CASSLGRKWEETQYF. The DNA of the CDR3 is TGTGCCAGCAGCTTAGGGCGGAAATGGGAAGAGACCCAGTACTTC.

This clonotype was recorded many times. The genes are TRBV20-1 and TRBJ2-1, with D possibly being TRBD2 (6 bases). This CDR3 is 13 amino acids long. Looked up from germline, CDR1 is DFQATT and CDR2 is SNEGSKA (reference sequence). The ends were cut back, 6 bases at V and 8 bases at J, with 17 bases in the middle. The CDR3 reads CSARDAGKDEQFF. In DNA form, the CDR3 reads TGCAGTGCGAGGGACGCGGGAAAGGATGAGCAGTTCTTC.

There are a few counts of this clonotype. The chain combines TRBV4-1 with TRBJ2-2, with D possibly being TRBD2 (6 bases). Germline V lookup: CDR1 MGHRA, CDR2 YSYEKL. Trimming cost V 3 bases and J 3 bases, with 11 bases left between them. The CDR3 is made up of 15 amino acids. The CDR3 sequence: CASSHTGDHTGELFF. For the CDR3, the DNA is TGCGCCAGCAGCCATACGGGAGATCACACCGGGGAGCTGTTTTTT.

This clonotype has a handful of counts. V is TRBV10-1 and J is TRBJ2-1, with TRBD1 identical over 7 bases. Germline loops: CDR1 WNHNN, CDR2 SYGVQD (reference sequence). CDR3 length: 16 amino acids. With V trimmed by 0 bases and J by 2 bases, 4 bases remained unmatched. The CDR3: CASSESRTGAYNEQFF. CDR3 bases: TGCGCCAGCAGTGAGTCCAGAACAGGGGCCTACAATGAGCAGTTCTTC.

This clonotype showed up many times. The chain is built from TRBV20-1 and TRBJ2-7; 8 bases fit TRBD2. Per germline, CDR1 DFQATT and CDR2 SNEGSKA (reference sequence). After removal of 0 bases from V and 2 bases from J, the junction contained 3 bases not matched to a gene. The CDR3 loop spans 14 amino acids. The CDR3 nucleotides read TGCAGTGCTAGAGATCTGCGGGGGGCCTACGAGCAGTACTTC. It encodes CSARDLRGAYEQYF.

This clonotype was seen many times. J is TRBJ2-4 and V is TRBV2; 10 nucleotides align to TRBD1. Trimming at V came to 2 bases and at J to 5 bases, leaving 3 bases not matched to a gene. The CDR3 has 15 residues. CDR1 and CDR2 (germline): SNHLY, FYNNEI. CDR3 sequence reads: CASSEYGQGENIQYF. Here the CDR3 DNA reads TGTGCCAGCAGTGAATATGGACAGGGGGAAAACATTCAGTACTTC.

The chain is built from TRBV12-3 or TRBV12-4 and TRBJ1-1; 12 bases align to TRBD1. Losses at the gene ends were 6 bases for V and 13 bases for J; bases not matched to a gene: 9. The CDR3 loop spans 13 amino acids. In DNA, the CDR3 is TGTGCCAGCAGCCCCGGGACAGGGGGCTACGGTTTCTTT. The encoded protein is CASSPGTGGYGFF.